The clone carrying this T cell receptor beta chain has ten or more counts. Construction of the TCRbeta library involved unique molecular identifiers. TCRdb re-analysed the PCR reads in MiXCR, keeping a single row per CDR3 protein. The sample has a few hundred thousand distinct CDR3 sequences, approximately 12% seen once. The entry originates in a study of T-cell reconstitution after alpha-beta-depleted transplantation in children. The TCR was taken from a human donor who donated a stem cell graft to a child with combined immunodeficiency. The source material was PBMCs from the stem cell graft donor, sampled from the stem cell graft.

CDR3 sequence (DNA): TGTGCCAGCAGCTTGTGGGGTTCAGATGAAGCTTTCTTT. It translates to CASSLWGSDEAFF. V is TRBV5-5 and J is TRBJ1-1; D unclear. Trimming pared 1 base from V and 7 bases from J, leaving 11 bases between. CDR1 and CDR2 from the germline V gene are SGHKS and YYEKEE (reference sequence). The CDR3 sequence is 13 residues long. The variable domain in full, with the rest retrieved from reference TRBV5-5 and TRBJ1-1, is DAGVTQSPTHLIKTRGQQVTLRCSPISGHKSVSWYQQVLGQGPQFIFQYYEKEERGRGNFPDRFSARQFPNYSSELNVNALLLGDSALYLCASSLWGSDEAFFGQGTRLTVV.